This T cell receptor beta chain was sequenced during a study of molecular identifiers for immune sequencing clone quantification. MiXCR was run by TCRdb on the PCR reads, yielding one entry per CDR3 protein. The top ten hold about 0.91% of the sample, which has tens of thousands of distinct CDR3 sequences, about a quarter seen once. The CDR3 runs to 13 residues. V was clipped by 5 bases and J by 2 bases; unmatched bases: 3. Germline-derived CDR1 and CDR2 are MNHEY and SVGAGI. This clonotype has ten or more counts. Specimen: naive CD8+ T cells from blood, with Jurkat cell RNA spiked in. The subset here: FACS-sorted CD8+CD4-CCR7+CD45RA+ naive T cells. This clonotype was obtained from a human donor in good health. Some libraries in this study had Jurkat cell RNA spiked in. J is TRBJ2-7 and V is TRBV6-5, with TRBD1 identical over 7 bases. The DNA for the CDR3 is TGTGCCAGCAGTAAGACAGGGCCCTACGAGCAGTACTTC. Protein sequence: CASSKTGPYEQYF.